Here is one TCR beta chain with its context. In the original workflow: The authors estimated nucleated cell counts from reference gene primer amplification. TCRdb's table, derived via immunoSEQ multiplex PCR, lists solely in-frame clones and lacks some. That table supplies the V and J calls and clone size; D and trimming were determined from the DNA. The sample lists 170,000 or so clones, around nine tenths occurring once. These data are taken from a study of blood T cell repertoires in COVID-19. Study-level background: From the United States, Italy and Spain came samples of acute and convalescent COVID-19.

Sequencing used peripheral blood. This TCR came from a young woman who had recovered from COVID-19.

CDR3 loop: CASSLEAGTGNTIYF. The DNA for the CDR3 is TGCGCCAGCAGCTTGGAGGCAGGGACTGGAAACACCATATATTTT. The V gene is TRBV5-1, the J gene TRBJ1-3; tentatively, D is TRBD1 (5 bases). The CDR3 sequence is 15 residues long. Trimming shortened V by 0 bases and J by 2 bases, and 9 bases separated the two germline ends. Per germline, CDR1 SGHRS and CDR2 YFSETQ.